Listed below are T cell receptor beta chains from one sample, sequenced in a study of blood T cells in healthy people across ages. TCRdb independently ran MiXCR on the 5' RACE reads; one entry per CDR3 protein. Counted here are roughly 800,000 distinct CDR3 sequences, 58% occurring once; the ten biggest clones make up over 20%. Sequenced input: blood. Source of these receptors: a man younger than 45 in good health. Each CDR3 is given with its conserved first and last residue. The order of the fields is CDR3 protein, J gene, V gene.

cdr3_aa: CTSGQSNEQYF
j_call: TRBJ2-7
v_call: TRBV7-9

cdr3_aa: CASSWTRGETQYF
j_call: TRBJ2-5
v_call: TRBV6-1

cdr3_aa: CASSLGLARRNEQYF
j_call: TRBJ2-7
v_call: TRBV5-1

cdr3_aa: CSARKPLAGGRGTQYF
j_call: -
v_call: TRBV20-1

cdr3_aa: CSAVGGLRETQYF
j_call: TRBJ2-5
v_call: TRBV29-1

cdr3_aa: CASSPRTSVYNEQFF
j_call: TRBJ2-1
v_call: TRBV12-3/TRBV12-4

cdr3_aa: CSATTGGIFGEQYF
j_call: -
v_call: TRBV20-1

cdr3_aa: CSVDHGGDTQYF
j_call: TRBJ2-3
v_call: TRBV29-1

cdr3_aa: CASSWNPGIGNYGYTF
j_call: TRBJ1-2
v_call: TRBV5-6

cdr3_aa: CATSDQRETRVNEQFF
j_call: TRBJ2-1
v_call: TRBV24-1

cdr3_aa: CASGETGGIENGYTF
j_call: TRBJ1-2
v_call: TRBV27

cdr3_aa: CSALVSGANVLTF
j_call: TRBJ2-6
v_call: TRBV20-1

cdr3_aa: CSASIGGHQETQYF
j_call: TRBJ2-5
v_call: TRBV20-1

cdr3_aa: CASSSQGVALAYGYTF
j_call: TRBJ1-2
v_call: TRBV7-9

cdr3_aa: CASSGGSPGDEQFF
j_call: TRBJ2-1
v_call: TRBV6-4

cdr3_aa: CASSPTSDEQFF
j_call: TRBJ2-1
v_call: TRBV12-3/TRBV12-4

cdr3_aa: CSAMDLAGESTDTQYF
j_call: TRBJ2-3
v_call: TRBV20-1

cdr3_aa: CASSPHQADLNEKLFF
j_call: TRBJ1-4
v_call: TRBV9

cdr3_aa: CASRRLAGGYEETQYF
j_call: TRBJ2-5
v_call: TRBV2

cdr3_aa: CATERGAFYNEQYF
j_call: -
v_call: TRBV7-2

cdr3_aa: CATETLSSSYEQYF
j_call: TRBJ2-7
v_call: TRBV7-2

cdr3_aa: CASNVQGSTDTQYF
j_call: TRBJ2-3
v_call: TRBV6-5

cdr3_aa: CANEEQGIRQPQHF
j_call: TRBJ1-5
v_call: TRBV10-1

cdr3_aa: CASQGLNPGQDQETQFF
j_call: TRBJ2-1
v_call: TRBV2

cdr3_aa: CSARDMSGGVSAQYF
j_call: TRBJ2-3
v_call: TRBV20-1

cdr3_aa: CASRFESYEQYF
j_call: -
v_call: TRBV2

cdr3_aa: CASRAGTGHPYEQYF
j_call: -
v_call: TRBV12-3/TRBV12-4

cdr3_aa: CASSFQNTNYGYTF
j_call: TRBJ1-2
v_call: TRBV5-1

cdr3_aa: CASRGATGLWNEQFF
j_call: TRBJ2-1
v_call: TRBV27

cdr3_aa: CASSLTPWGTGYTEAFF
j_call: TRBJ1-1
v_call: TRBV5-1

cdr3_aa: CASSLLGHDPGANVLTF
j_call: TRBJ2-6
v_call: TRBV27

cdr3_aa: CASSQDGTESGEQYF
j_call: -
v_call: TRBV3-1

cdr3_aa: CASSFNPGPGYNEQYF
j_call: TRBJ2-7
v_call: TRBV7-2

cdr3_aa: CASSLRASMGGRMDTQYF
j_call: TRBJ2-3
v_call: TRBV7-8

cdr3_aa: CASSHRGGADTGELFF
j_call: TRBJ2-2
v_call: TRBV5-5

cdr3_aa: CASSSTGGQPRETQYF
j_call: TRBJ2-5
v_call: TRBV7-6

cdr3_aa: CSARHTGGSGEQYF
j_call: TRBJ2-7
v_call: TRBV20-1

cdr3_aa: CASKRPGYGYTF
j_call: TRBJ1-2
v_call: TRBV6-5

cdr3_aa: CSARDLYNEQYF
j_call: -
v_call: TRBV20-1

cdr3_aa: CSISRDGYGYTF
j_call: TRBJ1-2
v_call: TRBV10-3

cdr3_aa: CSAPVLGIGTDTQYF
j_call: TRBJ2-3
v_call: TRBV20-1

cdr3_aa: CASRKERGGWRSYEQYF
j_call: TRBJ2-7
v_call: TRBV6-1

cdr3_aa: CSVDDQGLDYGYTF
j_call: TRBJ1-2
v_call: TRBV29-1

cdr3_aa: CASSLGLAAYNEQFF
j_call: TRBJ2-1
v_call: TRBV12-3/TRBV12-4

cdr3_aa: CSALTGTGVGGYTF
j_call: TRBJ1-2
v_call: TRBV20-1

cdr3_aa: CASSPTREALTDTDTQYF
j_call: TRBJ2-3
v_call: TRBV6-1

cdr3_aa: CSARVLAGGFTDTQYF
j_call: TRBJ2-3
v_call: TRBV20-1

cdr3_aa: CASSQVLGQYNEQFF
j_call: TRBJ2-1
v_call: TRBV4-2

cdr3_aa: CASKTFKGGEQFF
j_call: TRBJ2-1
v_call: TRBV28

cdr3_aa: CASIYSGNSPLHF
j_call: TRBJ1-6
v_call: TRBV28

cdr3_aa: CASSLPGTRQTYEQYF
j_call: TRBJ2-7
v_call: TRBV5-1

cdr3_aa: CASSLASGVQETQYF
j_call: TRBJ2-5
v_call: TRBV7-2

cdr3_aa: CASSLARHQVLSSYEQYF
j_call: TRBJ2-7
v_call: TRBV11-1

cdr3_aa: CSARPRLARYNEQFF
j_call: TRBJ2-1
v_call: TRBV20-1